This paragraph covers one T cell receptor (beta chain) sequence. There are many counts of this clone. Its antigen remains undetermined. No base qualities exist here, and no much larger clone lies one base off it. The germline V end is reduced by 7 bases and the J end by 2 bases; junction bases left unmatched: 8. From the cysteine through the phenylalanine, the CDR3 covers 15 amino acids. Only CDR3 DNA remains: 45 bases, in frame from the first base. Looking up the germline V gene (reference sequence) yields CDR1 MNHEY and CDR2 SMNVEV. This entry comes from a study of shared clonotypes between healthy human individuals (dated by TCRdb to 2018 to 2020). Regarding the complete study: Two women and a few men aged 18 to 49 years were included in the cohort. To increase sequencing depth and limit assay-specific biases, TCR repertoire library preparation and sequencing were carried out by different laboratories using diverse techniques. Per donor, three plates each were used for CD4 naive and CD4 memory, two for CD8 naive, and one for CD8 memory. Between about 0.85 and 8.9 billion PBMCs per donor were obtained by leukapheresis. Blood TCR repertoires of a handful of healthy adults were deeply sequenced to estimate repertoire size and the extent of clonotype sharing between individuals.

The donors were healthy, HIV-negative adults who had no recently reported acute infections or vaccinations. All donors were Caucasian adults living in Nashville, Tennessee, USA. Magnetic negative selection was used to enrich CD4+ T cells, after which naive cells were positively selected on CD45RA and the negative fraction became the memory subset. After blood collection by leukapheresis, PBMCs were isolated using Ficoll-Histopaque density gradient centrifugation and then cryopreserved in the vapor phase of liquid nitrogen. Purity and quantity of every magnetically sorted T cell population were checked by analytical flow cytometry. From each sorted fraction, genomic DNA was isolated and quantified by UV absorbance on a Nanodrop 2000c. General study outcomes and caveats: Sampling was limited to blood, and TCR repertoires in tissue likely differ from TCR repertoires in blood. Roughly 5% of naive CD4, around 4% of naive CD8, about 2.4% of memory CD4, and 0.4% of memory CD8 clonotypes were shared across several donors. Rarefaction of sorted-subset datasets indicated incomplete sequencing despite the large sequencing depth. Pairwise subsampling led to the expectation that sequencing depth would affect the degree of clonotype sharing among donors. Larger estimated clonotype richness was generally found for naive subsets than for memory subsets. Clonotypes shared by all four sorted-subset donors showed higher generation probabilities than non-shared clonotypes. The small number of donors limited the genetic and exposure-history diversity represented.

Using the deep immunoSEQ assay, TCR CDR3 regions were amplified from genomic DNA by multiplex PCR. Extracted genomic DNA from each cell subset was spread evenly across all wells of several immunoSEQ 96-well plates, with each plate serving as a replicate. Each replicate PCR for sorted subsets received around 0.2 ug genomic DNA, equal to tens of thousands of T cell genomes. The purified libraries were quantified using a Qubit 3.0 fluorometer, sized with a Bioanalyzer 2100, and then quantified again using the KAPA Library Quantification kit. Every immunoSEQ 96-well plate was sequenced on a dedicated single-read 150-cycle Illumina NextSeq 550 flow cell. In the paper's pipeline: Because the immunoSEQ output included only junctional sequences and no quality scores, the filtering could not be the same as the filtering used for full-length reads. To assign V/J genes and CDR3, sequences were annotated using PyIR, a Python wrapper for IgBLAST v1.9, with IMGT germline references. Any read was removed if the V/J assignment was weak (E-value above 1e-6), the CDR3 was missing, or the read contained stop codons, out-of-frame junctions, or ambiguous translated residues. V3J clonotypes were defined as sequences sharing an identical inferred V gene, J gene, and CDR3 amino acid sequence. To compute the percentage overlap between repertoires, the number of shared unique clonotypes was divided by the size of the smaller repertoire. Three approaches were used to assess repertoire richness: RTK rarefaction, the Chao1 estimator, and Recon v2.1 estimates of unobserved clonotypes. OLGA was used to compute generation probabilities for all TCRbeta clonotypes that the gDNA method yielded from a handful of donors. TCRdb mirrors the immuneACCESS table, restricted to in-frame sequences. Some clones are absent from its copies; in checked studies, under half trace to an unresolved V gene, and the reason for the others is unknown. The V and J calls and clone size were taken over from that table, and D and trimming were inferred from the DNA. For this sample there are about 980,000 clones; around three quarters appear just once. The top ten hold roughly 1.5% of the sample.

The sequence derives from a man younger than 35 in good health. The chain joins TRBV27 to TRBJ2-1; a stretch of 7 junction bases matches TRBD2. Source material: memory CD4+ T cells sorted from blood. Interpreted using the paper, the cell subset or site label stands for: CD45RA-negative fraction. The CDR3 has the sequence CASKEGGPTYNEQFF. The nucleotides read TGTGCCAGCAAGGAGGGAGGGCCGACCTACAATGAGCAGTTCTTC.